This TCR beta chain was profiled in a study of blood T cell repertoires in COVID-19. Some clones are missing from TCRdb's copy, which holds only in-frame ones; the method was immunoSEQ multiplex PCR. The profile covers 40,000 to 45,000 clones, with about 89% appearing a single time and around a fifth taken by the ten largest. This CDR3 contains 12 residues. V was trimmed by 6 bases and J by 3 bases, leaving 7 bases between them. Germline CDR1 is SGHAT and CDR2 is FQNNGV. The TCR originated in a man over 45 with active COVID-19. Source material: peripheral blood. The V gene is TRBV11-2, the J gene TRBJ2-3; D unclear. For the CDR3, the DNA is TGTGCCAGCAGAGGCGGAACAGATACGCAGTATTTT. Translated, it gives CASRGGTDTQYF.